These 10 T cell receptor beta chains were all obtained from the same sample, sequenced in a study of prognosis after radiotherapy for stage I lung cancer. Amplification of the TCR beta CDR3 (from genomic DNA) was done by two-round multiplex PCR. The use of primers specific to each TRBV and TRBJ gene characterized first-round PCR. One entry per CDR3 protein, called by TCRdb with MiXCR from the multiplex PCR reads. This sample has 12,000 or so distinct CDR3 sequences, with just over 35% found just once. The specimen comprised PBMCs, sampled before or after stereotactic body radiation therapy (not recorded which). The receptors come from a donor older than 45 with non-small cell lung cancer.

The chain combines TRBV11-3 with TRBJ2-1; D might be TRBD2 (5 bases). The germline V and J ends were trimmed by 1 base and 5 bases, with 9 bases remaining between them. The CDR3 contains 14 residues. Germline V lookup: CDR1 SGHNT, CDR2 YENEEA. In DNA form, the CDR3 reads TGTGCCAGCAGCTTAGTCCCTAGCAACAATGAGCAGTTCTTC. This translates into CASSLVPSNNEQFF. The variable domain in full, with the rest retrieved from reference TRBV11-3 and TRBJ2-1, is EAGVVQSPRYKIIEKKQPVAFWCNPISGHNTLYWYLQNLGQGPELLIRYENEEAVDDSQLPKDRFSAERLKGVDSTLKIQPAELGDSAVYLCASSLVPSNNEQFFGPGTRLTVL.

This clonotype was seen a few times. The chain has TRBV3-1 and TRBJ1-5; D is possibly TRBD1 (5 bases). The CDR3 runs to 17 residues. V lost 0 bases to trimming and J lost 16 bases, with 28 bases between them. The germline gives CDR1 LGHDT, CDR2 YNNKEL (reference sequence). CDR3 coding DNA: TGTGCCAGCAGCCAAGATGCCCCAGGGAAGGGGCAATCAGCCCCCCATTTT. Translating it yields CASSQDAPGKGQSAPHF.

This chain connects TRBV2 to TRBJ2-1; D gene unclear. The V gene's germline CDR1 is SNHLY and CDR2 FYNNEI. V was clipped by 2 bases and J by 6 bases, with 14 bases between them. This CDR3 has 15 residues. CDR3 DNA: TGTGCCAGCAGTGAATCGGCTAGTAAGGGCAATGAGCAGTTCTTC. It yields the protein CASSESASKGNEQFF.

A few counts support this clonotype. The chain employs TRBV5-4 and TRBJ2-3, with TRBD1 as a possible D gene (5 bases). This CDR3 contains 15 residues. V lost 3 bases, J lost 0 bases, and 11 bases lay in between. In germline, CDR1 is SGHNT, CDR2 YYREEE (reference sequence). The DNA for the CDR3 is TGTGCCAGCAGCTCCCCCCAGGGTAGCACAGATACGCAGTATTTT. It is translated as CASSSPQGSTDTQYF.

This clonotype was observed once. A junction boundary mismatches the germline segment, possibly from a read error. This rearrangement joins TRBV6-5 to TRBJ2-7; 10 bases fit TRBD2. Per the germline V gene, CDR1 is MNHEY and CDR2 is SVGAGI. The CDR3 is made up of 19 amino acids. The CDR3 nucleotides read TGTGCCAGCAGTTCCCCCACCCCTAGCGGGAGTACCCGCTCCTGCGAGCAGTACTTC. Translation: CASSSPTPSGSTRSCEQYF.

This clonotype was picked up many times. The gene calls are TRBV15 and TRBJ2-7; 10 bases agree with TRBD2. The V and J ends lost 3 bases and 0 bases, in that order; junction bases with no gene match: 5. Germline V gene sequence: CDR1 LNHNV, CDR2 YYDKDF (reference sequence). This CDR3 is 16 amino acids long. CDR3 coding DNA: TGTGCCACCAGCAGGAAAGCTAGCGGGAGCTCCTACGAGCAGTACTTC. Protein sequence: CATSRKASGSSYEQYF.

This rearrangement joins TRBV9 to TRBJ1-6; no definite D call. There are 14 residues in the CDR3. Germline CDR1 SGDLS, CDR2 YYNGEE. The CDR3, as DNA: TGTGCAAGAAGCGTAGTGGCCGAAAATTCACCCCTCCACTTT. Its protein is CARSVVAENSPLHF.

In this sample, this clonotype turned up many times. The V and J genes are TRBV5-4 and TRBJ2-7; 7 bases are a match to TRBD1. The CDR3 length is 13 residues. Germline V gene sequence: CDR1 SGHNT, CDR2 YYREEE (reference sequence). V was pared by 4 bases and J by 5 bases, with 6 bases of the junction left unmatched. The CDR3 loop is CASSPQTGNEQYF. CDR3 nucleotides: TGTGCCAGCAGCCCCCAGACAGGGAACGAGCAGTACTTC.

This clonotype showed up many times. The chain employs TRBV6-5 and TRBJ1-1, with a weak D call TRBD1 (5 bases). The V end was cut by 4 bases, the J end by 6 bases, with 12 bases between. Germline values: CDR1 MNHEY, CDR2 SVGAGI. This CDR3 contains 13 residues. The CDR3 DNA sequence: TGTGCCAGCAGTTCCCGGGGGGTGGCTGAAGCTTTCTTT. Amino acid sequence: CASSSRGVAEAFF.

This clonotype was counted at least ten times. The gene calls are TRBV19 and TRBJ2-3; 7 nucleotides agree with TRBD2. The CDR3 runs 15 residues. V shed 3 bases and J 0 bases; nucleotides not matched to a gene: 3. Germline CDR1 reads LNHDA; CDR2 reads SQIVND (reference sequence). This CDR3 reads CASSILSGSTDTQYF. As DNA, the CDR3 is TGTGCCAGTAGTATCCTTAGCGGGAGCACAGATACGCAGTATTTT.